Included here is one TCR beta chain sequence, with context. Its target is not known. The assay was immunoSEQ multiplex PCR, and TCRdb's table has in-frame clones only and misses some. The repertoire consists of 250,000 or so clones, with about 90% occurring once and the leading ten covering around 11%. This sample was included in a study of cytomegalovirus exposure and HLA in healthy donors. Study outcomes and limitations: Clusters of TCRs from the first cohort tended to co-occur in the 120 or so validation repertoires (as a later analysis found).

This clonotype was sampled from a man in his late teens or twenties in good health and CMV-seropositive. Sequencing was done on a sample of PBMCs.

The CDR3: CASSYQGFDQPQHF. The CDR3 DNA follows: TGTGCCAGCAGTTACCAGGGTTTCGATCAGCCCCAGCATTTT. V is TRBV6-5 and J is TRBJ1-5, with a possible D match to TRBD1 (5 bases). The CDR3 spans 14 residues. V lost 2 bases and J lost 5, with 10 bases in between. Germline V gene sequence: CDR1 MNHEY, CDR2 SVGAGI.